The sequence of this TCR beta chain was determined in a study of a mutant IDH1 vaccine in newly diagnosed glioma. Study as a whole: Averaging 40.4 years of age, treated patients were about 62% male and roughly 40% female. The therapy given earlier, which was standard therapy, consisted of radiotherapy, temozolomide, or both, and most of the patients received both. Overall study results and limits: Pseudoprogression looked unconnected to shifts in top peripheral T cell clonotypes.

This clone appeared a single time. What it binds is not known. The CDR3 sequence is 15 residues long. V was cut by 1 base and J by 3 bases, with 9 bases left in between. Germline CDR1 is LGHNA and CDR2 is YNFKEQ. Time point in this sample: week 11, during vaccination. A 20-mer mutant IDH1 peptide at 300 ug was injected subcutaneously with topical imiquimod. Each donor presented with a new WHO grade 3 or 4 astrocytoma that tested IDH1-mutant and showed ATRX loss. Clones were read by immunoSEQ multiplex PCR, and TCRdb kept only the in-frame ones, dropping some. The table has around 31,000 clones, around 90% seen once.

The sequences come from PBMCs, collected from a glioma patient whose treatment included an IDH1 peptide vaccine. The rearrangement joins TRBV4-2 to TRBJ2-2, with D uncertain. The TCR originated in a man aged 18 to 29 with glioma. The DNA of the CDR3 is TGTGCCAGCAGCCAAGCCGGACGGCACACCGGGGAGCTGTTTTTT. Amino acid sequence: CASSQAGRHTGELFF.